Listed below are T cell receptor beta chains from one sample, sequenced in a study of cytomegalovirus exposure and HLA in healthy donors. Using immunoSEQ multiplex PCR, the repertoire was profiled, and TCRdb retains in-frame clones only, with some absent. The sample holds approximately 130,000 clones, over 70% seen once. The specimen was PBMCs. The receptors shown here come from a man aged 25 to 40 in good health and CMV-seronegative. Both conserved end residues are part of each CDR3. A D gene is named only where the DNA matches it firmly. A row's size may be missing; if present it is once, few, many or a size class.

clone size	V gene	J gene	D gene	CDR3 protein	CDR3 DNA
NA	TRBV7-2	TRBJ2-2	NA	CASSLWGPDRGELFF	TGTGCCAGCAGCTTATGGGGCCCTGATCGGGGGGAGCTGTTTTTT
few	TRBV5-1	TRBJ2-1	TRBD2	CASSLVGLAQSTSFF	TGCGCCAGCAGCTTGGTGGGACTAGCGCAATCTACGTCTTTCTTC
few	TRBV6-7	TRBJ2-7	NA	CASSRGGLYEQYF	TGTGCCAGCAGTAGGGGGGGATTGTACGAGCAGTACTTC
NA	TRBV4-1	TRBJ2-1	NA	CASSQEGAENEQFF	TGCGCCAGCAGCCAAGAGGGGGCGGAGAATGAGCAGTTCTTC
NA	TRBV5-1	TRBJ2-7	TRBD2	CASSRAGDKTHEQYF	TGCGCCAGCAGCCGAGCGGGGGATAAAACCCACGAGCAGTACTTC
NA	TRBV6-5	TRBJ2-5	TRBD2	CASSYQSGEETQYF	TGTGCCAGCAGTTACCAAAGCGGGGAAGAGACCCAGTACTTC
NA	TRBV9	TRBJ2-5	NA	CASSKQGKETQYF	TGTGCCAGCAGCAAACAGGGAAAAGAGACCCAGTACTTC
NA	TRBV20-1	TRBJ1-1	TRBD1	CSARGTGWAFF	TGCAGTGCTAGAGGGACAGGTTGGGCTTTCTTT
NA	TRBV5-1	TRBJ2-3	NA	CASRGQQDTQYF	TGCGCCAGCAGGGGGCAGCAAGATACGCAGTATTTT
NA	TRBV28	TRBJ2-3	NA	CATLSPDTQYF	TGTGCCACCCTAAGCCCAGATACGCAGTATTTT
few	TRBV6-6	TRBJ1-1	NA	CASSPGGVGNTEAFF	TGTGCCAGCAGTCCTGGGGGCGTGGGGAACACTGAAGCTTTCTTT
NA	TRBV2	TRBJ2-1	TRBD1	CASIFERTGSYNEQFF	TGTGCCAGCATTTTTGAGCGGACAGGCTCCTACAATGAGCAGTTCTTC
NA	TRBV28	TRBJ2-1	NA	CASSWGTYNEQFF	TGTGCCAGCAGTTGGGGCACTTACAATGAGCAGTTCTTC
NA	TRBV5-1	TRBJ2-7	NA	CASSLMDGQISYEQYF	TGCGCCAGCAGCCTCATGGACGGACAGATTTCCTACGAGCAGTACTTC
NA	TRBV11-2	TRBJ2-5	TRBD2	CASSYTTSGAIETQYF	TGTGCCAGCAGCTATACGACTAGCGGGGCGATCGAGACCCAGTACTTC
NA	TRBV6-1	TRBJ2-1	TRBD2	CASSAGGYNEQFF	TGTGCCAGCAGTGCGGGGGGTTACAATGAGCAGTTCTTC
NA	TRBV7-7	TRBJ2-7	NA	CASSFSRAHEQYF	TGTGCTAGCAGCTTTAGCAGGGCCCACGAGCAGTACTTC
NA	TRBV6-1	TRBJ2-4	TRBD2	CASSPASGQNIQYF	TGTGCCAGCAGTCCGGCTAGCGGTCAAAACATTCAGTACTTC
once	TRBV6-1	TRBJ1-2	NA	CASMDSQNYGYTF	TGTGCCAGCATGGACTCTCAAAACTATGGCTACACCTTC
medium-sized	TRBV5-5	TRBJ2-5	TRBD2	CASSLYRGGLGETQYF	TGTGCCAGCAGCCTATATCGGGGGGGCCTTGGAGAGACCCAGTACTTC
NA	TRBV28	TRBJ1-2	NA	CASSSEGRDYGYTF	TGTGCCAGCAGTTCGGAGGGTCGAGACTATGGCTACACCTTC
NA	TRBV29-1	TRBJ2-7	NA	CSVAPLSGSYAQYF	TGCAGCGTTGCCCCACTAAGCGGGTCCTACGCGCAGTACTTC
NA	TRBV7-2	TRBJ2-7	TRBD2	CASSGSPYEQYF	TGTGCCTCCAGCGGGAGTCCCTACGAGCAGTACTTC
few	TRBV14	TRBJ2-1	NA	CASSWWDGLTRYNEQFF	TGTGCCAGCAGCTGGTGGGACGGGTTGACTAGGTACAATGAGCAGTTCTTC
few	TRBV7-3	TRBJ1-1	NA	CASSLFGNTEAFF	TGTGCCAGCAGCTTATTCGGTAACACTGAAGCTTTCTTT
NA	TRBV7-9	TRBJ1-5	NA	CASSPTGSNQPQHF	TGTGCCAGCAGCCCGACAGGCAGCAATCAGCCCCAGCATTTT
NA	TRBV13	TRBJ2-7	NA	CASSFRYEQYF	TGTGCCAGCAGCTTCAGATACGAGCAGTACTTC
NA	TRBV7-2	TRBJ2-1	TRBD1	CASSLDGQGPREQFF	TGTGCCAGCAGCTTAGACGGACAGGGGCCCAGGGAGCAGTTCTTC